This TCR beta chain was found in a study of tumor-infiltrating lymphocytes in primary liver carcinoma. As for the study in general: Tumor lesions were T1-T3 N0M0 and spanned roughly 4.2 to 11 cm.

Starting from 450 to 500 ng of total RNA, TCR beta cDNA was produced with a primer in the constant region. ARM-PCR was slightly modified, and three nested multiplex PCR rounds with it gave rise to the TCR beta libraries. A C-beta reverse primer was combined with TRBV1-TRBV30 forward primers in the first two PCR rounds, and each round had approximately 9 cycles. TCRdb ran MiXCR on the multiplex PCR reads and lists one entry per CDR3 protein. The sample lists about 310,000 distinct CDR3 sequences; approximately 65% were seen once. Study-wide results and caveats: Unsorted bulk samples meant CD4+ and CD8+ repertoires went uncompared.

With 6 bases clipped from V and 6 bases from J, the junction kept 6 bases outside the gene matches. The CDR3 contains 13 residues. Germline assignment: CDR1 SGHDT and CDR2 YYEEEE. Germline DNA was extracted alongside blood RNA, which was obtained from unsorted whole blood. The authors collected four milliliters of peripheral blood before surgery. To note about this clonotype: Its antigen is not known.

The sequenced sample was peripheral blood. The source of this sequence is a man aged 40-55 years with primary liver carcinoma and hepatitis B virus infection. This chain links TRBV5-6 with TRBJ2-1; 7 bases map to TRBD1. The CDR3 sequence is CASNYGQANEQFF. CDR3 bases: TGTGCCAGCAATTATGGACAGGCCAATGAGCAGTTCTTC. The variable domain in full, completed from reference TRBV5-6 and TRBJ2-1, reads DAGVTQSPTHLIKTRGQQVTLRCSPKSGHDTVSWYQQALGQGPQFIFQYYEEEERQRGNFPDRFSGHQFPNYSSELNVNALLLGDSALYLCASNYGQANEQFFGPGTRLTVL.